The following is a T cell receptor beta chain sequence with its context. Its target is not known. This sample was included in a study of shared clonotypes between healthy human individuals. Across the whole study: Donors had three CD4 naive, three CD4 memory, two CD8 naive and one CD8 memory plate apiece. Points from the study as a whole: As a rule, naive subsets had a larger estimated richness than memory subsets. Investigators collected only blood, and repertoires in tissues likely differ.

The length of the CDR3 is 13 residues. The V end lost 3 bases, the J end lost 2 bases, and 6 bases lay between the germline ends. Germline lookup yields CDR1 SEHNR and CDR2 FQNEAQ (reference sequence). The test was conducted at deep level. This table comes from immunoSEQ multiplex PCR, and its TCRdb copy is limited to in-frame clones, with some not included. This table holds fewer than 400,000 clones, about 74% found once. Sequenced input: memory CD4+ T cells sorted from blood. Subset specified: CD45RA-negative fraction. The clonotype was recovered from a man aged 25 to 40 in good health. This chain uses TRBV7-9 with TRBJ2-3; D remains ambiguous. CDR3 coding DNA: TGTGCCAGCAGCTTGCAAGACACAGATACGCAGTATTTT. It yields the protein CASSLQDTDTQYF.